These 18 T cell receptor beta chains were all obtained from the same sample, sequenced in a study of control samples from healthy donors and cancer patients. Method: immunoSEQ multiplex PCR; TCRdb's copy keeps in-frame clones and lacks some. The sample yields more than 95,000 clones, around 86% seen once. The sequencing sample was made of blood. The receptors shown here come from a middle-aged man in good health.

This chain uses TRBV13 with TRBJ2-3; D unresolved. Trimming removed 5 bases from V and 2 bases from J, with 20 bases in between. The CDR3 contains 17 residues. Looked up from germline, CDR1 is PRHDT and CDR2 is FYEKMQ (reference sequence). In DNA, the CDR3 is TGTGCCAGCAGCCTAATGACCCACGAACCGTTCACAGATACGCAGTATTTT. Amino acid sequence: CASSLMTHEPFTDTQYF. Variable domain in full (rest from reference TRBV13 and TRBJ2-3): AAGVIQSPRHLIKEKRETATLKCYPIPRHDTVYWYQQGPGQDPQFLISFYEKMQSDKGSIPDRFSAQQFSDYHSELNMSSLELGDSALYFCASSLMTHEPFTDTQYFGPGTRLTVL.

The chain joins TRBV24-1 to TRBJ2-3, with a weak D call TRBD2 (6 bases). Germline CDR1 and CDR2: KGHDR and SFDVKD. CDR3 length: 19 amino acids. The V end was cut by 3 bases, the J end by 2 bases, with 23 bases between. CDR3 amino acids: CATSDPFGPKGLSTDTQYF. CDR3 nucleotide sequence: TGTGCCACCAGTGATCCGTTCGGTCCTAAGGGACTCTCCACAGATACGCAGTATTTT.

The gene calls are TRBV18 and TRBJ2-7; 8 nucleotides align to TRBD1. The CDR3 has 14 residues. CDR1 and CDR2 from the germline V gene are KGHSH and LQKENI. V dropped 6 bases and J dropped 4; count of bases not matched to a gene: 8. The CDR3 loop reads CASSTAGGKYEQYF. The DNA for the CDR3 is TGTGCCAGCTCCACGGCAGGGGGCAAATACGAGCAGTACTTC. The full variable domain, completed using reference TRBV18 and TRBJ2-7, is NAGVMQNPRHLVRRRGQEARLRCSPMKGHSHVYWYRQLPEEGLKFMVYLQKENIIDESGMPKERFSAEFPKEGPSILRIQQVVRGDSAAYFCASSTAGGKYEQYFGPGTRLTVT.

The V call is TRBV12-5, the J call TRBJ1-3; D may be TRBD1 (6 bases). V gave up 1 base and J gave up 0 bases, with 16 bases separating them. The CDR3 runs 18 residues. The germline gives CDR1 LGHNT, CDR2 FRNRAP. CDR3: CASGLGSRGTISGNTIYF. Written as DNA, the CDR3 is TGTGCTAGTGGTTTGGGATCCAGGGGAACTATCTCTGGAAACACCATATATTTT.

This sequence joins TRBV6-5 and TRBJ1-2, with D possibly TRBD1 on 5 matching bases. CDR1 and CDR2 from the germline V gene are MNHEY and SVGAGI. This CDR3 has 12 amino acids. V was shortened by 6 bases and J by 5 bases, with 10 bases between the two germline ends. Here the CDR3 DNA reads TGTGCCAGCAGCCAGGGAGCATATGGCTACACCTTC. Translating gives CASSQGAYGYTF.

The genes are TRBV20-1 and TRBJ2-5; D gene unclear. Trimming removed 3 bases at V and 4 bases at J, with 6 bases between. The CDR3 loop spans 11 amino acids. Germline loops: CDR1 DFQATT, CDR2 SNEGSKA (reference sequence). The CDR3: CSARVGETQYF. DNA for the CDR3: TGCAGTGCTAGGGTGGGAGAGACCCAGTACTTC.

V gene TRBV29-1 combines with J gene TRBJ1-1; D gene ambiguous. The germline V gene encodes CDR1 SQVTM and CDR2 ANQGSEA. V was shortened by 3 bases and J by 1 base, with 12 bases between the two germline ends. This CDR3 is built from 14 residues. The CDR3 loop is CSVDYPGANTEAFF. As DNA, the CDR3 is TGCAGCGTTGACTACCCCGGCGCGAACACTGAAGCTTTCTTT.

This rearrangement joins TRBV5-6 to TRBJ1-5, with D unclear. Germline loops: CDR1 SGHDT, CDR2 YYEEEE. This CDR3 is built from 17 residues. Trimming shortened V by 2 bases and J by 0 bases, and 15 bases separated the two germline ends. The CDR3 DNA sequence: TGTGCCAGCAGCTTCTGGGCAGGAAGTTATAGCAATCAGCCCCAGCATTTT. As protein: CASSFWAGSYSNQPQHF.

The V gene is TRBV5-5, the J gene TRBJ2-2; D is unresolved. Germline CDR1 and CDR2: SGHKS and YYEKEE (reference sequence). The CDR3 is made up of 14 amino acids. V dropped 1 base and J dropped 0 bases, with 4 bases sitting between them. The chain's CDR3 is CASSLTANTGELFF. The DNA of the CDR3 is TGTGCCAGCAGCTTGACAGCGAACACCGGGGAGCTGTTTTTT.

The rearrangement joins TRBV24-1 to TRBJ2-3; 11 nucleotides align to TRBD2. Germline CDR1 KGHDR, CDR2 SFDVKD. Trimming took 1 base from V and 0 from J; bases not matched to a gene: 5. This CDR3 is built from 18 residues. The CDR3 nucleotides are TGTGCCACCAGTGATTTTCTAGCGGGGGGCCCCAGCACAGATACGCAGTATTTT. Translation: CATSDFLAGGPSTDTQYF.

This chain uses TRBV7-2 with TRBJ1-4; D might be TRBD1 (5 bases). V was clipped by 5 bases and J by 8 bases, with 18 bases between them. In germline, CDR1 is SGHTA, CDR2 FQGNSA. The CDR3 has 15 amino acids. The CDR3 here is CASSTQARAGEKLFF. The CDR3 DNA is TGTGCCAGCAGCACCCAGGCTCGTGCAGGGGAAAAACTGTTTTTT.

V and J are TRBV3-1 (or the pseudogene TRBV3-2) and TRBJ2-1, with D hard to call. Trimming removed 2 bases from V and 5 bases from J, with 4 bases in between. This CDR3 is 12 amino acids long. Germline V gene data show CDR1 as LGHDT and CDR2 as YNNKEL (reference sequence). The CDR3 sequence: CASSQTNNEQFF. The CDR3 DNA reads TGTGCCAGCAGCCAAACGAACAATGAGCAGTTCTTC.

V and J are TRBV6-5 and TRBJ2-3; D gene ambiguous. The CDR3 contains 11 residues. Trimming removed 9 bases from V and 6 bases from J, with 10 bases in between. Germline V gives CDR1 MNHEY, CDR2 SVGAGI. The CDR3 DNA is TGTGCCAGTGGTGAGTTCGATACGCAGTATTTT. Residues: CASGEFDTQYF.

V usage is TRBV7-2 and J usage is TRBJ2-6; the D gene could be TRBD1 or TRBD2 (6 bases each). This CDR3 spans 17 amino acids. V was pared by 2 bases and J by 1 base, with 12 bases between. Germline values: CDR1 SGHTA, CDR2 FQGNSA. This CDR3 reads CASSLTGASSGANVLTF. The CDR3 bases are TGTGCCAGCAGCTTAACGGGGGCCTCTTCTGGGGCCAACGTCCTGACTTTC.

This chain links TRBV18 with TRBJ2-1, with TRBD2 identical over 8 bases. This CDR3 region has 15 residues. The V segment lost 3 bases and the J segment 5 bases; nucleotides outside the gene matches: 6. CDR1 and CDR2 (germline): KGHSH, LQKENI. For the CDR3, the DNA is TGTGCCAGCTCACCTATGGGACTAGAGAACAATGAGCAGTTCTTC. Protein sequence: CASSPMGLENNEQFF.

The chain links TRBV19 to TRBJ1-6; D remains unclear. Trimming cost V 9 bases and J 4 bases, with 10 bases left between them. The CDR3 covers 13 residues. The germline gives CDR1 LNHDA, CDR2 SQIVND (reference sequence). CDR3 in DNA: TGTGCCAGCCATACACCTTATAATTCACCCCTCCACTTT. Its protein product is CASHTPYNSPLHF. Filled out from reference TRBV19 and TRBJ1-6, the complete variable domain reads DGGITQSPKYLFRKEGQNVTLSCEQNLNHDAMYWYRQDPGQGLRLIYYSQIVNDFQKGDIAEGYSVSREKKESFPLTVTSAQKNPTAFYLCASHTPYNSPLHFGNGTRLTVT.

This clone occurred a few times. The rearrangement uses TRBV19 and TRBJ2-1; 7 bases fit TRBD1. V was pared by 1 base and J by 7 bases, with 4 bases of the junction left unmatched. The CDR3 has 14 residues. Germline-derived CDR1 and CDR2 are LNHDA and SQIVND (reference sequence). In DNA form, the CDR3 reads TGTGCCAGTAGTATAGCCCCGACAGGGAATGAGCAGTTCTTC. The encoded protein is CASSIAPTGNEQFF.

This clone was detected only a few times. This sequence joins TRBV5-1 and TRBJ1-1, with 12 nucleotides matching TRBD1. Germline assignment: CDR1 SGHRS and CDR2 YFSETQ. This CDR3 contains 17 residues. Trimming removed 0 bases from V and 4 bases from J; junction bases left unmatched: 7. The CDR3 here is CASSLEGTGGAGTEAFF. CDR3 coding DNA: TGCGCCAGCAGCTTGGAAGGGACAGGGGGCGCCGGCACTGAAGCTTTCTTT.